The present entry profiles one T cell receptor (beta chain) with its context. Its antigen is still unknown. CDR1 and CDR2 from the germline V gene are SGHRS and YFSETQ. This CDR3 contains 13 residues. Trimming took 2 bases from V and 2 from J, leaving 6 bases between them. The data belong to a study of CD8+ T cells in alopecia areata. Treatment meaning: oral pan-JAK inhibitor, 5-10 mg twice daily. Samples from alopecia areata patients were lesional scalp punch biopsies and peripheral blood. RNA extraction and reverse transcription yielded cDNA as sequencing template. Libraries were prepared by immunoSEQ multiplex PCR; TCRdb keeps only in-frame clonotypes and omits some of them. Of fewer than 350,000 clones listed, 55% to 70% are singletons. Broader study findings: Lesional scalp, notably in alopecia totalis/universalis, had clonality above that of normal scalp. Because of a solitary nonresponder, the connection of baseline CD8+ expansion to response stays uncertain.

The sample in question was CD4+ T cells sorted from blood, obtained at week 24, from a patient treated with tofacitinib. The rearrangement joins TRBV5-1 to TRBJ2-3, with D unclear. The sequence was collected from a human donor with alopecia areata. CDR3 coding DNA: TGCGCCAGCAGCTTATTGGACACAGATACGCAGTATTTT. Protein product: CASSLLDTDTQYF.